This T cell receptor beta chain was obtained from a study of metastatic and nonmetastatic thyroid tumors. TCRdb re-called clones from the PCR reads using MiXCR. This sample has some 31,000 clones; 15% to 20% occur once, and the top ten carry 20% to 25%. This clone has at least ten counts. Patients had received no treatment of any kind before thyroid surgery. The ends lost 5 bases at V and 0 bases at J; junction bases unmatched: 3. The germline CDR1 and CDR2 sequences are MGHDK and SYGVNS. The CDR3 is 14 residues long. This chain uses TRBV25-1 with TRBJ2-7; 8 bases line up with TRBD1. The sample consisted of blood. This receptor was obtained from a female donor with papillary thyroid cancer or a benign thyroid nodule (not recorded which). Some clones in this sample may be carry-over from other donors' samples. For the CDR3, the DNA is TGTGCCAGCAGTCGGGACAGGAGCTCCTACGAGCAGTACTTC. Its protein product is CASSRDRSSYEQYF.